This T cell receptor beta chain was documented in a study of blood T cell repertoires in COVID-19. Germline CDR1 is ENHRY and CDR2 is SYGVKD. The CDR3 totals 12 residues. V was cut by 0 bases and J by 8 bases, with 5 bases left in between. Assay used: immunoSEQ multiplex PCR; TCRdb lists only in-frame clones, some missing. Here the sample spans 75,000 to 95,000 clones, around 86% being singletons. The TCR originated in a human donor in a cohort sampled during active COVID-19. The gene calls are TRBV10-3 and TRBJ2-1; D remains unclear. The sequencing sample was made of peripheral blood. The CDR3 loop reads CAISESRDEQFF. CDR3 DNA sequence: TGTGCCATCAGTGAGTCGAGAGATGAGCAGTTCTTC.